The present entry profiles one T cell receptor (beta chain) with its context. In the authors' workflow: Counts of nucleated cells, estimated from reference gene primer amplification, were obtained. TCRdb's table, derived via immunoSEQ multiplex PCR, lists solely in-frame clones and lacks some. V and J calls and clone size follow that table, whereas D and trimming were derived from the DNA. This sample has over 450,000 clones, with 85% to 90% found just once. This record comes from a study of blood T cell repertoires in COVID-19. Study-level background: Acute and convalescent COVID-19 specimens originated in the United States, Italy and Spain.

J gave up 6 bases and V 4 bases, and 5 bases lay outside the gene matches. The CDR3 extends over 15 amino acids. Germline assignment: CDR1 SGHRS and CDR2 YFSETQ. Sequencing input: peripheral blood. The sequence derives from a woman aged 45-65 years with COVID-19, enrolled during active disease. The J gene is TRBJ2-2, the V gene TRBV5-1, with 11 bases matching TRBD1. The CDR3 loop is CASSLRDRGSGELFF. In nucleotides, the CDR3 is TGCGCCAGCAGCCTACGGGACAGGGGGTCCGGGGAGCTGTTTTTT.